This TCR beta chain was profiled in a study of graft-versus-host responses after intestinal transplantation listed by TCRdb under 2021. General notes on the study: Recipients received multivisceral, liver-intestinal, or isolated intestinal transplants. Every recipient was given anti-thymocyte globulin induction, then maintenance tacrolimus and steroids for about three years. After intestinal transplantation, graft-versus-host and host-versus-graft alloreactive T cell clones in the graft, circulation and bone marrow were tracked using bulk TCR-beta CDR3 sequencing. To identify alloreactive clones, pre-transplant mixed lymphocyte reaction products were sequenced and then compared with unstimulated pre-transplant donor and recipient T cells. A cohort of about two dozen intestinal transplant recipients, including one retransplant, was enrolled, and a few patients lacking pretransplant specimens were excluded. A peak of at least 4% donor T cells among recipient peripheral blood mononuclear cells was the definition used for donor T cell macrochimerism. Rather than going through the commercial service, samples from a few later patients were sequenced in-house on an Illumina MiSeq and processed with MiXCR.

CDR1 MGHRA and CDR2 YSYEKL were looked up in the germline V gene. Clipping removes 1 base from V and 3 bases from J, with 6 as the unmatched junction base count. From the cysteine through the phenylalanine, the CDR3 covers 16 amino acids. The entry retains the CDR3 DNA only, 48 bases that are in frame from base 1. The library was produced with the immunoSEQ multiplex PCR assay. For most patients, genomic DNA was isolated using the Qiagen DNeasy Blood and Tissue Kit and was shipped frozen to Adaptive Biotechnologies for TCR sequencing. High-throughput TCR-beta CDR3 sequencing of genomic DNA from most patients was performed by Adaptive Biotechnologies. The study's own analysis went as follows. Adaptive's ImmunoSEQ software was the source of the TCR sequencing data for 15 to 20 patients, while three other patients were processed with MiXCR and VDJtools. CD4 versus CD8 sorting errors were corrected by removing sequences found in both subsets at a frequency ratio below 5:1. CDR3 nucleotide sequences shared between donor and recipient were removed because their origin could not be assigned. At least 2-fold expansion over unstimulated cells and a minimum CFSE-low frequency of 0.002% (template counts) or 0.001% (read counts) were required for clones to be classified as alloreactive. Clones detected in sequenced pre-transplant spleen, lymph node, or MLR CFSE-low populations of the donor or recipient were defined as mappable. The cumulative frequency of alloreactive clones was calculated as a percentage of all sequences, weighted by copy number. TCRdb holds this immuneACCESS table with in-frame rearrangements only. Some clones are missing; in checked studies, unresolved V genes explain under half, and the rest has no known cause. That table furnishes V, J and clone size, whereas the DNA furnished D and trimming. The sample profile shows some 150,000 clones; around 90% of them were found once. Of the sample, approximately 0.2% is held by the ten largest clones.

Explained via the paper, the time point label denotes: cells obtained before transplantation from donor or recipient. CD3+CD4+ and CD3+CD8+ populations were FACS-sorted from unstimulated pre-transplant donor and recipient cells taken from spleen or lymph nodes. As regards this clone: Its target antigen remains unknown. Per-base quality was not reported, and no clone a single base away is much larger than it.

General findings and caveats noted by the study authors: The conclusions were limited by the relatively low number and heterogeneity of the intestinal transplant patients. Peak levels of circulating GvH clones were associated with declines in HvG clones early after transplant. High GvH to HvG T cell clonal ratios were observed in the allografts of patients with donor T cell macrochimerism. GvH clones were detected in recipient bone marrow, and some appeared earlier in ileal mucosa or blood, consistent with an intestinal mucosal origin.

This receptor was taken from a human donor who received an intestinal transplant. Sequenced here: unstimulated CD4+ T cells sorted from spleen or lymph node cells, sampled before intestinal transplant. The V and J segments used are TRBV4-1 and TRBJ2-3, with 8 bases in between that match TRBD2. The CDR3 protein sequence reads: CASSQAGTSVTDTQYF. Read as DNA, the sequence is TGCGCCAGCAGCCAAGCGGGGACTAGTGTGACAGATACGCAGTATTTT.